The entry below gives a single TCR beta chain sequence along with its context. What it binds is unknown. V was cut by 4 bases and J by 4 bases, with 19 bases left in between. The CDR3 length is 16 residues. CDR1 KGHSY and CDR2 FQNENV come from the germline V gene. The data were obtained in a study of cytomegalovirus exposure and HLA in healthy donors. The wider study: Caucasian-associated ancestry cluster membership applied to approximately 80% of a few hundred genotyped donors. Broader study findings: When analyzed later, the rates of TCR association showed variation by HLA locus, with DRB1 the most and HLA-C the fewest. Roughly even sequencing depth across donors was the assumption behind the presence/absence analyses. Researchers catalogued about 150 TCR beta chains as cytomegalovirus-associated.

PCR employed 60 Vbeta and 13 Jbeta primers. Produced via immunoSEQ multiplex PCR; TCRdb's table is partial and in-frame only. Among 85,000 to 100,000 clones listed, around 86% were seen once. This rearrangement joins TRBV16 to TRBJ1-1; D may be TRBD1 (5 bases). The clonotype comes from a female donor in good health and CMV-seropositive. Sequenced sample: PBMCs. CDR3 sequence reads: CASSPKAGIFLTEAFF. The CDR3 DNA sequence: TGTGCCAGCAGCCCGAAGGCAGGGATTTTCCTCACTGAAGCTTTCTTT.